This T cell receptor beta chain is from a study of immune characterization of retroperitoneal liposarcoma (dated by TCRdb to the late 2010s). The CDR3 contains 17 residues, cysteine and phenylalanine counted. Only the CDR3 DNA is retained, 51 bases long and in frame from the first base. The germline V gene provides CDR1 SGHTA and CDR2 FQGNSA. Receptors were amplified or captured by PCR. Sequencing was carried out with a NextSeq 500. Using fastp trimming at Q25 and MiXCR clonotype assembly, TCRdb reanalyzed the public sequencing data and kept in-frame beta chains. A single entry per CDR3 protein holds the most common genes and DNA from its merged rows. The sample table records fewer than 9,000 distinct CDR3 sequences; roughly 45% of these occur just once. The ten largest make up around 9.3% of the sample. This clonotype was observed at least ten times. It lacks a known antigen. A read error is possible here, since a much larger clone lies one base away.

The receptor chain draws on TRBV7-2 and TRBJ2-1; 8 middle bases align to TRBD1. The J call is in doubt because the DNA end fits TRBJ2-7 better. The TCR originated in a male donor with retroperitoneal liposarcoma. The sequencing input was tumor tissue. The nucleotides are TGTGCCAGCAGCTTAAACGGACAGGGATTCTCCTACAATGAGCAGTACTTC. Its product reads: CASSLNGQGFSYNEQYF.